The TCR beta chain described here comes from a study of blood T cell repertoires in COVID-19. The CDR3 runs to 13 residues. V shed 5 bases, J shed 4 bases, and the junction held 7 bases outside the gene matches. Germline assignment: CDR1 SQVTM and CDR2 ANQGSEA. Profiling relied on immunoSEQ multiplex PCR, and the TCRdb table lists in-frame clones only, not all of them. The top ten hold roughly 23% of the sample, which has about 50,000 clones, 76% seen once. This TCR came from a man in his fifties with active or convalescent COVID-19. The chain uses TRBV29-1 and TRBJ1-2; TRBD1 aligns across 7 bases. Source material: peripheral blood. CDR3 region: CSVSPGQLYGYTF. Here the CDR3 DNA reads TGCAGCGTTTCCCCGGGACAGCTCTATGGCTACACCTTC.